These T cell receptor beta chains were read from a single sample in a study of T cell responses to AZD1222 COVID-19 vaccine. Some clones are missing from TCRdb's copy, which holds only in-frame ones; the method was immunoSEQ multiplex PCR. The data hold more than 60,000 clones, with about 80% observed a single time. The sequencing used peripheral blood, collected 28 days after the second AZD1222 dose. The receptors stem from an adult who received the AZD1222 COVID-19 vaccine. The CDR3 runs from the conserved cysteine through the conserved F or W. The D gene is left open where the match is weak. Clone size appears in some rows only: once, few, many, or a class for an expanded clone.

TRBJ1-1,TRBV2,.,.,TGTGCCAGCAGTGAAAGGGGGACGGGGAACACTGAAGCTTTCTTT,CASSERGTGNTEAFF
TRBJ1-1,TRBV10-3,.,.,TGTGCCATCAGTGGAAACGACAGGAACACTGAAGCTTTCTTT,CAISGNDRNTEAFF
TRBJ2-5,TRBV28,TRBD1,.,TGTGCCAGCAGAAGGGACAGACCCTTGGAGACCCAGTACTTC,CASRRDRPLETQYF
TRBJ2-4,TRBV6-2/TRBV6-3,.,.,TGTGCCAGCAGCCGAGAGGGGGGGATCGGAAACATTCAGTACTTC,CASSREGGIGNIQYF
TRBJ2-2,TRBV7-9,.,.,TGTGCCAGCAGCTTAAACTCGGCAGCGAACACCGGGGAGCTGTTTTTT,CASSLNSAANTGELFF
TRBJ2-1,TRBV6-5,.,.,TGTGCCAGCAGCCGCCGGATAGGGGCTGAGCAGTTCTTC,CASSRRIGAEQFF
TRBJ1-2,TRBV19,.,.,TGTGCCAGTAGTATTGCGTTGAATAGGGGTTCCGGTGGCTACACCTTC,CASSIALNRGSGGYTF
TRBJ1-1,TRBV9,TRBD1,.,TGTGCCAGCAGCCGGGACAGCTTGAACACTGAAGCTTTCTTT,CASSRDSLNTEAFF
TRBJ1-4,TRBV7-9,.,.,TGTGCCAGCAGCTTGGCGGCTGCTAATGAAAAACTGTTTTTT,CASSLAAANEKLFF
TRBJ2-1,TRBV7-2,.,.,TGTGCCAGCAGTCGGGCGTATGAGCAGTTCTTC,CASSRAYEQFF
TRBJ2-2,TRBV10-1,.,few,TGCGCCAGCAGTGACTACAGAAAGAACACCGGGGAGCTGTTTTTT,CASSDYRKNTGELFF
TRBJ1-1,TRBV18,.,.,TGTGCCAGCTCAACAGGGAGGGACACTGAAGCTTTCTTT,CASSTGRDTEAFF
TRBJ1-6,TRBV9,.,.,TGTGCCAGCAGCACCGACAGTATTAATTCACCCCTCCACTTT,CASSTDSINSPLHF
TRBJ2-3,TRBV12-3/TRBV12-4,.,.,TGTGCCAGCTCCAAAGCTGGGGTTACGCAGTATTTT,CASSKAGVTQYF
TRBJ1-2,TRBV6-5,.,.,TGTGCCAGCAGTTACTCGGGGGATCGGGGTGGCTACACCTTC,CASSYSGDRGGYTF
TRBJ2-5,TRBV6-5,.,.,TGTGCCAGCAGTTTCACTAGCTTACAAGAGACCCAGTACTTC,CASSFTSLQETQYF
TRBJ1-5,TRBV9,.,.,TGTGCCAGCAGCGTGGGAGGGTATGAGCAGCCCCAGCATTTT,CASSVGGYEQPQHF
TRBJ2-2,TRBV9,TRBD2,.,TGTGCCAGCAGCGTAGGACTAGCGGGAGCCGGGGAGCTGTTTTTT,CASSVGLAGAGELFF
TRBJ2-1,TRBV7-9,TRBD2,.,TGTGCCAGCAGCTCGCAGCGGGAGTTTGAGCAGTTCTTC,CASSSQREFEQFF
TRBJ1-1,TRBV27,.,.,TGTGCCAGCAGTTTAATGAAGAACACTGAAGCTTTCTTT,CASSLMKNTEAFF
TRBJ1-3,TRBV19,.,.,TGTGCCAGTAGGGGAGGGGGACAAGGAAACACCATATATTTT,CASRGGGQGNTIYF
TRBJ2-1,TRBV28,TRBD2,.,TGTGCCAGCAGTTTAGCGGGAGCCTGCTCCTACAATGAGCAGTTCTTC,CASSLAGACSYNEQFF
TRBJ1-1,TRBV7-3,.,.,TGTGCCAGCAGCTTGGGACCATCGAACACTGAAGCTTTCTTT,CASSLGPSNTEAFF
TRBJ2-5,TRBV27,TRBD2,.,TGTGCCAGCAGTCGGGGACTAGCGGGAGTGGGACAAGAGACCCAGTACTTC,CASSRGLAGVGQETQYF
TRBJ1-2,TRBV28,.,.,TGTGCCAGCAGTCCGGCACGTTTGGGAGGCTACACCTTC,CASSPARLGGYTF
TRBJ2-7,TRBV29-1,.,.,TGCAGCGTTGAAAACGGGGGAACCTACGAGCAGTACTTC,CSVENGGTYEQYF
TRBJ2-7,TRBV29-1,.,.,TGCAGCGTTGAAGGTGAGGGCTCCTACGAGCAGTACTTC,CSVEGEGSYEQYF
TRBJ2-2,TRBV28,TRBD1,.,TGTGCCAGCAGTCAGGGGGCGGACACCGGGGAGCTGTTTTTT,CASSQGADTGELFF
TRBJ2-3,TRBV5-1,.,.,TGCGCCAGCAGAACTACCGGGACATCAACAGATACGCAGTATTTT,CASRTTGTSTDTQYF
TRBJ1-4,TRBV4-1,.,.,TGCGCCAGCAGCCAAGAAGGGGCAACTAATGAAAAACTGTTTTTT,CASSQEGATNEKLFF
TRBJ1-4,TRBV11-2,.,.,TGTGCCAGCAGCAACGATTGGGAAAAACTGTTTTTT,CASSNDWEKLFF
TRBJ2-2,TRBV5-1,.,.,TGCGCCAGCAGCCCTTGGTCCACCGGGGAGCTGTTTTTT,CASSPWSTGELFF
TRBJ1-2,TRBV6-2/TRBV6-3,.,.,TGTGCCAGCAGTTTCCAGGTTGCCTATGGCTACACCTTC,CASSFQVAYGYTF
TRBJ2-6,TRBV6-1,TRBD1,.,TGTGCCAGCAGTGAAAACAGGTTCGCCCGGCAGGGGGCTACTGGGGCCAACGTCCTGACTTTC,CASSENRFARQGATGANVLTF
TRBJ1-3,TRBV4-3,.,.,TGCGCCAGCAGCCTCGATACAGGGACGGGAAACACCATATATTTT,CASSLDTGTGNTIYF
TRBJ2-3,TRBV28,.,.,TGTGCCAGCAGTGCCTCCGGGATCCTCACAGATACGCAGTATTTT,CASSASGILTDTQYF
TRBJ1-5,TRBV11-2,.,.,TGTGCCAGCAGCTTGGCAGGGGCTCAGCCCCAGCATTTT,CASSLAGAQPQHF
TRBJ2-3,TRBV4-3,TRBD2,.,TGCGCCAGCAGCCAAGCTTTAGGTTCGGCTAGCGGTCGCACAGATACGCAGTATTTT,CASSQALGSASGRTDTQYF
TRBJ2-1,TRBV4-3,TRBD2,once,TGCGCCAGCAGCCAAGATCTAGCGGGAGGCCACAATGAGCAGTTCTTC,CASSQDLAGGHNEQFF
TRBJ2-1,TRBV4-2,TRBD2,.,TGTGCCAGCAGCCAGAACGGAGGGGCGGGAGGGCCTTTCAATGAGCAGTTCTTC,CASSQNGGAGGPFNEQFF
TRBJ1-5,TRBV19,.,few,TGTGCCAGTAGTATTCGGCAGGGAGAGAATCAGCCCCAGCATTTT,CASSIRQGENQPQHF
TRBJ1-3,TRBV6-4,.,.,TGTGCCAGCAGTGACTCGGGGGACGGTAACCTCTCTGGAAACACCATATATTTT,CASSDSGDGNLSGNTIYF
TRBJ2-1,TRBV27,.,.,TGTGCCACCAATAGCGGAAACTCCTACAATGAGCAGTTCTTC,CATNSGNSYNEQFF
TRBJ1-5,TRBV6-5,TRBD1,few,TGTGCCAGCGGGGACAGCAGACAGCCCCAGCATTTT,CASGDSRQPQHF
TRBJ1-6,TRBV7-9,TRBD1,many,TGTGCCAGCAGCATGGACAGGGCTGATAATTCACCCCTCCACTTT,CASSMDRADNSPLHF
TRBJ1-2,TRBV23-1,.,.,TGCGCCAGCAGTCAGACAAAGCCCTATGGCTACACCTTC,CASSQTKPYGYTF
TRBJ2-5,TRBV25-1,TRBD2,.,TGTGCCAGCAGTGAATCGGGGAGGGGCTCTCAAGAGACCCAGTACTTC,CASSESGRGSQETQYF
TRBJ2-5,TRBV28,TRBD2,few,TGTGCCAGCAGTGGGACTAGGAGGGAGACCCAGTACTTC,CASSGTRRETQYF
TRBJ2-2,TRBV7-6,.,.,TGTGCCAGCAGCTTAGTAGTCGTGGGGTCGAACACCGGGGAGCTGTTTTTT,CASSLVVVGSNTGELFF
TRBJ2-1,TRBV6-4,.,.,TGTGCCAGCGCCTCTGTTAGGGGGAGCTCCTACAATGAGCAGTTCTTC,CASASVRGSSYNEQFF
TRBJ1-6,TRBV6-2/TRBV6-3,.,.,TGTGCCAGCAGTCCGTCGACAGGAAATTCACCCCTCCACTTT,CASSPSTGNSPLHF
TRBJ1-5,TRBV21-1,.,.,TGTGCCAGCAGCAATTTAATCTACTTTCGGGACAGGGGCAATCAGCCCCAGCATTTT,CASSNLIYFRDRGNQPQHF
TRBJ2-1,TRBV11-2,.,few,TGTGCCAGCAGCTTAGATGGCCATGAGCAGTTCTTC,CASSLDGHEQFF
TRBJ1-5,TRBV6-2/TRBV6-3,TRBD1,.,TGTGCCAGCAGTTACTCGGGACAGGGGGCATATCAGCCCCAGCATTTT,CASSYSGQGAYQPQHF
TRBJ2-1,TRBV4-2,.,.,TGTGCCAGCAGCCAAGAGTCACTCAATCTCTGGGGGGAGCAGTTCTTC,CASSQESLNLWGEQFF